The 30 T cell receptor beta chains given below trace back to one sample, sequenced in a study of T cells after yellow fever vaccination. TCRdb re-analysed the 5' RACE reads in MiXCR, keeping a single row per CDR3 protein. The sample records around 350,000 distinct CDR3 sequences, under 7.5% being singletons. This specimen consisted of PBMCs, obtained 5 days after the yellow fever booster vaccination. The receptors stem from a young man who received the YFV17D yellow fever vaccine.

The chain joins TRBV10-3 to TRBJ2-3, with D possibly matching TRBD1 (5 bases). Germline V gene lookup returns CDR1 ENHRY and CDR2 SYGVKD. CDR3 length equals 15 residues. The ends were cut back, 6 bases at V and 0 bases at J, with 13 bases in the middle. CDR3 nucleotides: TGTGCCATCAGAAATCGAGGACAAAGCACAGATACGCAGTATTTT. This gives the protein CAIRNRGQSTDTQYF.

This clonotype has a count of ten or more. The chain is built from TRBV29-1 and TRBJ2-4; D is unclear. This CDR3 contains 14 residues. V lost 6 bases to trimming and J lost 2 bases, with 14 bases between them. Germline CDR1 SQVTM, CDR2 ANQGSEA. The CDR3 spells CSVATPRTKNIQYF. The CDR3 DNA sequence: TGCAGCGTCGCTACCCCTCGGACCAAAAACATTCAGTACTTC.

This clonotype was seen a handful of times. The CDR3 loop reads CASRIITTGEYTGELFF. Written as DNA, the CDR3 is TGTGCCAGCCGCATTATCACAACAGGGGAGTACACCGGGGAGCTGTTTTTT. The V and J genes are TRBV6-1 and TRBJ2-2, with 7 bases fitting TRBD1. Germline assignment: CDR1 MNHNS and CDR2 SASEGT. The CDR3 runs to 17 residues. V dropped 8 bases and J dropped 3; count of bases not matched to a gene: 15.

V usage is TRBV5-1 and J usage is TRBJ2-7; perhaps TRBD2 as D (6 bases). The germline V gene encodes CDR1 SGHRS and CDR2 YFSETQ. V was cut by 3 bases and J by 0 bases, with 16 bases left in between. This CDR3 is 16 amino acids long. CDR3: CASSSGRDSVSYEQYF. The CDR3 DNA is TGCGCCAGCAGCTCGGGGCGGGATTCCGTCTCCTACGAGCAGTACTTC.

The genes are TRBV20-1 and TRBJ1-1; D uncertain. V lost 4 bases to trimming and J lost 2 bases, with 11 bases between them. The CDR3 runs 13 residues. Germline-derived CDR1 and CDR2 are DFQATT and SNEGSKA (reference sequence). The CDR3 coding sequence is TGCAGTGCTAAACAGCAGGTAAACACTGAAGCTTTCTTT. Translating it yields CSAKQQVNTEAFF.

The chain employs TRBV6-2 or TRBV6-3 and TRBJ2-7; a weak D match, TRBD2 (5 bases). The CDR3 runs 16 residues. Germline CDR1 is MNHEY and CDR2 is SVGEGT. V lost 2 bases, J lost 0 bases, and 14 bases lay in between. CDR3 bases: TGTGCCAGCAGTTACCGACCGGGGTATGACTCCTACGAGCAGTACTTC. Its translation: CASSYRPGYDSYEQYF.

V and J are TRBV7-8 and TRBJ2-7; 7 bases match TRBD1. From germline, CDR1 is SGHVS and CDR2 FQNEAQ. This CDR3 contains 14 residues. After removal of 5 bases from V and 3 bases from J, the junction contained 7 bases not matched to a gene. DNA of the CDR3: TGTGCCAGCAGCCAAGGGACAGCGAACTACGAGCAGTACTTC. Amino acids: CASSQGTANYEQYF.

V usage is TRBV15 and J usage is TRBJ1-2; 9 bases match TRBD1. The CDR3 is 14 amino acids. V lost 5 bases to trimming and J lost 3 bases; unmatched junction nucleotides: 4. CDR1 LNHNV and CDR2 YYDKDF come from the germline V gene (reference sequence). CDR3 sequence: CATSPGQGDYGYTF. The CDR3 DNA sequence: TGTGCCACCAGCCCGGGACAGGGAGACTATGGCTACACCTTC.

The V and J genes are TRBV10-3 and TRBJ1-2, with 8 bases aligning to TRBD1. Germline V gives CDR1 ENHRY, CDR2 SYGVKD. The CDR3 runs to 15 residues. Trimming took 2 bases from V and 4 from J; bases not matched to a gene: 6. The CDR3: CAISEPGGAGYGYTF. The DNA of the CDR3 is TGTGCCATCAGTGAGCCAGGGGGCGCCGGCTATGGCTACACCTTC.

The gene calls are TRBV12-3 or TRBV12-4 and TRBJ2-1; possible D gene TRBD2, 5 bases. The CDR3 length is 13 residues. Between the trimmed V and J ends, which lost 5 bases and 3 bases, there was a span of 8 bases. The CDR3 here is CASSHSGYNEQFF. The CDR3 nucleotides read TGTGCCAGCAGTCACAGCGGCTACAATGAGCAGTTCTTC.

This sequence joins TRBV18 and TRBJ1-6; D is possibly TRBD1 (5 bases). Looked up from germline, CDR1 is KGHSH and CDR2 is LQKENI. CDR3 length equals 17 residues. Trimming stripped 3 bases from V and 3 bases from J, with 15 bases between. As DNA, the CDR3 is TGTGCCAGCTCACCTATAGGGACGGTCGACTATAATTCACCCCTCCACTTT. Translating it yields CASSPIGTVDYNSPLHF.

The table lists this clonotype with many counts. This chain links TRBV7-2 with TRBJ2-2, with TRBD1 matching 7 bases. CDR3 length: 17 residues. V gave up 5 bases and J gave up 0 bases; unmatched junction bases: 9. CDR1 is SGHTA and CDR2 is FQGNSA in the germline V gene. The CDR3 protein is CASSPEPGQPNTGELFF. CDR3 nucleotide sequence: TGTGCCAGCAGCCCAGAACCGGGACAGCCGAACACCGGGGAGCTGTTTTTT. Drawing the rest from reference TRBV7-2 and TRBJ2-2, the complete variable domain is GAGVSQSPSNKVTEKGKDVELRCDPISGHTALYWYRQSLGQGLEFLIYFQGNSAPDKSGLPSDRFSAERTGGSVSTLTIQRTQQEDSAVYLCASSPEPGQPNTGELFFGEGSRLTVL.

This clonotype was seen repeatedly, ten times or more. The genes are TRBV4-3 and TRBJ2-5; D may be TRBD2 (6 bases). CDR1 and CDR2 (germline): LGHNA, YSLEER. With 0 bases removed from V and 1 base from J, the gap between germline ends came to 12 bases. The CDR3 has 16 residues. This CDR3 reads CASSQEGGARQETQYF. The DNA for the CDR3 is TGCGCCAGCAGCCAAGAGGGAGGAGCTCGCCAAGAGACCCAGTACTTC.

This clonotype has a count of ten or more. This chain connects TRBV4-3 to TRBJ2-1; the match to TRBD2 covers 7 bases. The trim removed 1 base at V and 4 bases at J, leaving 7 bases unmatched. Germline V CDR1 and CDR2: LGHNA, YSLEER. CDR3 size: 16 residues. The DNA of the CDR3 is TGCGCCAGCAGCCAAGGGTGGTCGGGGGGTTACAATGAGCAGTTCTTC. Residues: CASSQGWSGGYNEQFF.

This chain connects TRBV10-3 to TRBJ2-3, with TRBD2 matching 14 bases. Germline CDR1 reads ENHRY; CDR2 reads SYGVKD. V gave up 7 bases and J gave up 4 bases; unmatched junction bases: 4. The CDR3 is made up of 15 amino acids. CDR3 sequence (DNA): TGTGCCATCACCGGGACTAGCGGGAGTGCAGATACGCAGTATTTT. This codes for CAITGTSGSADTQYF.

This chain joins TRBV5-6 and TRBJ2-1; TRBD2 matches at 9 bases. CDR3 size: 16 residues. CDR1 and CDR2 (germline): SGHDT, YYEEEE. The V segment lost 7 bases and the J segment 9 bases; nucleotides outside the gene matches: 17. The CDR3 DNA reads as TGTGCCAGCGGAACCTCCCCCGGACTAGCGATGGGTGAGCAGTTCTTC. Protein: CASGTSPGLAMGEQFF.

J is TRBJ2-5 and V is TRBV5-1; D possibly corresponds to TRBD1 (6 bases). V lost 0 bases and J 11 bases, leaving 17 bases between the germline ends. Per the germline V gene, CDR1 is SGHRS and CDR2 is YFSETQ. The CDR3 is 14 amino acids. The CDR3 sequence is CASSLDRVPQSQYF. CDR3 bases: TGCGCCAGCAGCTTGGACAGGGTGCCACAGAGTCAGTACTTC.

This clonotype was detected only a few times. This chain connects TRBV6-1 to TRBJ2-1, with 12 bases lining up with TRBD2. The germline V gene encodes CDR1 MNHNS and CDR2 SASEGT. The J segment lost 5 bases and the V segment lost 4 bases, leaving 0 bases of the junction unmatched. The CDR3 covers 14 residues. This CDR3 reads CASSGTSGNNEQFF. For the CDR3, the DNA is TGTGCCAGCAGTGGGACTAGCGGGAACAATGAGCAGTTCTTC.

A few counts support this clonotype. The V and J genes are TRBV4-3 and TRBJ2-1; TRBD2 matches 14 bases. With V trimmed by 4 bases and J by 5 bases, 4 bases remained unmatched. The CDR3 spans 16 residues. The V gene's germline CDR1 is LGHNA and CDR2 YSLEER. The CDR3 sequence: CASSLLGLAGDNEQFF. CDR3 DNA: TGCGCCAGCAGCCTCCTGGGACTAGCGGGGGACAATGAGCAGTTCTTC.

This clonotype showed up just a few times. The chain joins TRBV6-1 to TRBJ2-7, with 8 nucleotides matching TRBD2. This CDR3 region has 13 residues. The J segment lost 3 bases and the V segment lost 6 bases, leaving 4 bases of the junction unmatched. The germline V gene encodes CDR1 MNHNS and CDR2 SASEGT. In nucleotides, the CDR3 is TGTGCCAGCAGACGAGGGACTAGCTACGAGCAGTACTTC. Encoded protein: CASRRGTSYEQYF.

This clonotype was recorded at least ten times. V and J are TRBV4-3 and TRBJ2-4; TRBD2 is a possible D gene (5 bases). The germline V gene encodes CDR1 LGHNA and CDR2 YSLEER. V was clipped by 4 bases and J by 10 bases, with 17 bases between them. The CDR3 length is 14 residues. The CDR3 here is CASSPAVREAIQYF. The CDR3 DNA reads TGCGCCAGCAGCCCAGCCGTTCGGGAAGCAATTCAGTACTTC.

This clonotype was found once. This sequence joins TRBV7-2 and TRBJ2-7; 9 bases align to TRBD2. V shed 2 bases, J shed 3 bases, and the junction held 11 bases outside the gene matches. The germline V gene has CDR1 SGHTA and CDR2 FQGNSA. CDR3 length equals 17 residues. CDR3 sequence: CASSLPLAGTVNYEQYF. The CDR3 nucleotides are TGTGCCAGCAGCTTACCCCTAGCGGGAACAGTAAACTACGAGCAGTACTTC.

This clonotype was observed at least ten times. The CDR3 DNA follows: TGTGCCAGCAGCCTAATAGCGGGAGGTTCAACAGATACGCAGTATTTT. This gives the protein CASSLIAGGSTDTQYF. The rearrangement joins TRBV7-2 to TRBJ2-3; 10 bases are a match to TRBD2. Germline lookup yields CDR1 SGHTA and CDR2 FQGNSA. This CDR3 has 16 residues. The V and J ends lost 5 bases and 3 bases, in that order; junction bases with no gene match: 8.

This clonotype was detected many times. This chain links TRBV29-1 with TRBJ2-7; D may be TRBD2 (6 bases). Germline assignment: CDR1 SQVTM and CDR2 ANQGSEA. Between the trimmed V and J ends, which lost 7 bases and 6 bases, there was a span of 13 bases. The CDR3 runs 11 residues. The CDR3 region has the DNA TGCAGCGGGGGGGAAATCGGCGAGCAGTACTTC. Translated, it gives CSGGEIGEQYF.

This chain connects TRBV7-6 to TRBJ2-1, with 14 nucleotides matching TRBD2. The CDR3 loop spans 16 amino acids. Per germline, CDR1 SGHVS and CDR2 FNYEAQ. Trimming at V came to 5 bases and at J to 7 bases, leaving 7 bases not matched to a gene. CDR3 sequence reads: CASSVVGLAGDNEQFF. The CDR3 DNA reads TGTGCCAGCAGCGTGGTGGGACTAGCGGGAGATAATGAGCAGTTCTTC.

The gene calls are TRBV12-3 or TRBV12-4 and TRBJ2-1, with D unclear. The germline V and J ends were trimmed by 7 bases and 6 bases, with 13 bases remaining between them. There are 13 residues in the CDR3. In nucleotides, the CDR3 is TGTGCCAGCAATACCTTCTCCGCCAATGAGCAGTTCTTC. It translates to CASNTFSANEQFF.

V and J are TRBV6-2 or TRBV6-3 and TRBJ1-1; D gene ambiguous. The V end was cut by 0 bases, the J end by 0 bases, with 17 bases between. The CDR3 is 18 amino acids. Germline assignment: CDR1 MNHEY and CDR2 SVGEGT. CDR3 protein: CASSYSGTEFGVNTEAFF. The CDR3 DNA follows: TGTGCCAGCAGTTACTCCGGAACCGAGTTCGGGGTGAACACTGAAGCTTTCTTT.

In this sample, this clonotype turned up many times. The chain carries TRBV4-2 and TRBJ2-5; D call uncertain. Germline V lookup: CDR1 LGHNA, CDR2 YNFKEQ. The CDR3 covers 13 residues. Trimming removed 5 bases at V and 5 bases at J, with 12 bases between. This CDR3 is CASSMGNQETQYF. In DNA, the CDR3 is TGTGCCAGCAGCATGGGCAATCAGGAGACCCAGTACTTC.

In its sample, this clonotype was seen a few times. This chain uses TRBV7-6 with TRBJ2-1; TRBD1 aligns across 8 bases. The germline gives CDR1 SGHVS, CDR2 FNYEAQ. The CDR3 sequence is 16 residues long. Trimming took 1 base from V and 5 from J; bases not matched to a gene: 7. The DNA of the CDR3 is TGTGCCAGCAGCTTAGGGCGCCTCAGGGGGCACAATGAGCAGTTCTTC. Translated, it gives CASSLGRLRGHNEQFF.

This clonotype has ten or more counts. The V gene is TRBV19, the J gene TRBJ2-1, with D perhaps being TRBD1 or TRBD2 (5 bases each). V was pared by 2 bases and J by 9 bases, with 14 bases between. The CDR3 length is 14 residues. Germline CDR1 is LNHDA and CDR2 is SQIVND (reference sequence). CDR3 DNA sequence: TGTGCCAGTAGTATAAGGGGAGCGGACGGTGAGCAGTTCTTC. Translating gives CASSIRGADGEQFF.